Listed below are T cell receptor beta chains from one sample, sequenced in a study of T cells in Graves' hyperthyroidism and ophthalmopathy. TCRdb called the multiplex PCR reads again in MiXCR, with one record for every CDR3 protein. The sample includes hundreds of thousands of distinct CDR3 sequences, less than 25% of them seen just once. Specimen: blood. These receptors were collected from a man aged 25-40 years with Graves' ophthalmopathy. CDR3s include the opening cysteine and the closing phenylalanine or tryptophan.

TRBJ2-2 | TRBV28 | CASLGLLMNTGELFF
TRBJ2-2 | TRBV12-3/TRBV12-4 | CASTPTLLGGELFF
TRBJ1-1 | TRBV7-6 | CASSLEWGNTEAFF
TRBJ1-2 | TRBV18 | CASSPPGSGGNYGYTF
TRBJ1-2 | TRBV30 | CAWRPITGKGGYTF
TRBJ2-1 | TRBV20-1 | CSATGISDYNEQFF
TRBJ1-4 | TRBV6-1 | CASRSGRGNTNEKLFF
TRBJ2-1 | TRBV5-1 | CASSNTGFWTSGSYEQFF
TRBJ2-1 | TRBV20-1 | CSARAESVFEQFF
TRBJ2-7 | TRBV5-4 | CASSLVSPLSYEQYF